Below, 21 T cell receptor beta chains from the same sample are listed, as sequenced in a study of STAT3 mutations in large granular lymphocyte leukemia. Regarding the study as a whole: Every T-cell large granular lymphocyte leukemia patient had at least one immunodominant TCR beta clonotype.

Antigen specificity for these receptors is unknown. Some clones are missing from TCRdb's copy, which holds only in-frame ones; the method was immunoSEQ multiplex PCR. Found here are under 2,000 clones, 62% of them singletons; the top ten hold 55% to 70%. The sequenced sample was peripheral blood mononuclear cells. These receptors all come from a man aged 60 to 69 with T-cell large granular lymphocyte leukemia. Some clones in this sample may be carry-over from other donors' samples.

The chain recombines TRBV29-1 with TRBJ1-5; tentatively, D is TRBD1 (6 bases). The germline V gene encodes CDR1 SQVTM and CDR2 ANQGSEA. This CDR3 comprises 15 residues. V lost 0 bases and J 4 bases, leaving 13 bases between the germline ends. Written as DNA, the CDR3 is TGCAGCGTTGAAGATCGCAGGGGTGAGAATCAGCCCCAGCATTTT. Translating gives CSVEDRRGENQPQHF.

The chain carries TRBV18 and TRBJ1-6, with D unresolved. Germline-derived CDR1 and CDR2 are KGHSH and LQKENI. Between the trimmed V and J ends, which lost 6 bases and 10 bases, there was a span of 13 bases. The CDR3 is 13 residues long. The CDR3 loop is CASSPGEGSPLHF. In nucleotides, the CDR3 is TGTGCCAGCTCTCCGGGAGAGGGATCACCCCTCCACTTT. Filled out from reference TRBV18 and TRBJ1-6, the complete variable domain reads NAGVMQNPRHLVRRRGQEARLRCSPMKGHSHVYWYRQLPEEGLKFMVYLQKENIIDESGMPKERFSAEFPKEGPSILRIQQVVRGDSAAYFCASSPGEGSPLHFGNGTRLTVT.

This clone was observed once. This chain uses TRBV18 with TRBJ1-1; possibly TRBD1 for D (5 bases). The CDR3 has 14 residues. V was pared by 0 bases and J by 0 bases, with 5 bases between. Germline V CDR1 and CDR2: KGHSH, LQKENI. CDR3 sequence reads: CASSPPGLNTEAFF. The CDR3 region has the DNA TGTGCCAGCTCACCACCGGGGCTGAACACTGAAGCTTTCTTT.

The CDR3 DNA follows: TGTGCCAGCAGTTACACCCGGGGCGAGCAGTACTTC. Protein sequence: CASSYTRGEQYF. The chain employs TRBV6-5 and TRBJ2-7; tentative D call: TRBD2 (5 bases). The germline gives CDR1 MNHEY, CDR2 SVGAGI. CDR3 length equals 12 residues. The V end was cut by 2 bases, the J end by 6 bases, with 8 bases between.

V gene TRBV6-5 combines with J gene TRBJ1-2; a weak D match, TRBD1 (5 bases). V lost 6 bases to trimming and J lost 3 bases, with 14 bases between them. CDR1 and CDR2 (germline): MNHEY, SVGAGI. The CDR3 runs to 14 residues. The CDR3 region has the DNA TGTGCCAGCAGGGGCGGGGCTCGATACTATGGCTACACCTTC. Translated: CASRGGARYYGYTF.

By share of the sample, this clone is large. The V and J genes are TRBV2 and TRBJ2-2; possible D gene TRBD2, 5 bases. The germline V and J ends were trimmed by 7 bases and 0 bases, with 18 bases remaining between them. There are 17 residues in the CDR3. The germline gives CDR1 SNHLY, CDR2 FYNNEI. As DNA, the CDR3 is TGTGCCAGCACCTGGACCTCGGGGAACGCGAACACCGGGGAGCTGTTTTTT. Translation: CASTWTSGNANTGELFF.

This clone has a handful of counts. The chain employs TRBV11-2 and TRBJ2-7; 10 nucleotides line up with TRBD1. Germline lookup yields CDR1 SGHAT and CDR2 FQNNGV. With 2 bases clipped from V and 3 bases from J, the junction kept 4 bases outside the gene matches. The CDR3 has 15 residues. In nucleotides, the CDR3 is TGTGCCAGCAGCTTATCAGACAGGGGGCTCTACGAGCAGTACTTC. Residues: CASSLSDRGLYEQYF.

The chain recombines TRBV5-1 with TRBJ2-7; D may be TRBD1 (6 bases). The CDR3 extends over 13 amino acids. Germline CDR1 reads SGHRS; CDR2 reads YFSETQ. Trimming stripped 1 base from V and 6 bases from J, with 11 bases between. CDR3 in amino acids: CASSLPPRGEQYF. Here the CDR3 DNA reads TGCGCCAGCAGCTTGCCGCCCAGGGGCGAGCAGTACTTC.

J is TRBJ2-7 and V is TRBV7-9; 9 bases line up with TRBD1. Looked up from germline, CDR1 is SEHNR and CDR2 is FQNEAQ (reference sequence). This CDR3 is 16 amino acids long. Trimming took 4 bases from V and 4 from J; bases not matched to a gene: 11. The CDR3 loop reads CASSWVTGTGFYEQYF. The CDR3 coding sequence is TGTGCCAGCAGCTGGGTCACCGGGACAGGGTTTTACGAGCAGTACTTC.

The chain has TRBV18 and TRBJ2-7, with 8 bases that match TRBD1. V gave up 6 bases and J gave up 7 bases; unmatched junction bases: 2. The CDR3 totals 11 residues. The V gene's germline CDR1 is KGHSH and CDR2 LQKENI. The CDR3 sequence: CASSRQGEQYF. The CDR3 bases are TGTGCCAGCTCGCGACAGGGGGAGCAGTACTTC.

The rearrangement uses TRBV7-3 and TRBJ1-6; no clear D gene. The germline CDR1 and CDR2 sequences are SGHTA and FQGTGA. V shed 2 bases and J shed 10 bases, with 6 bases lying between them. The CDR3 consists of 12 residues. CDR3 in DNA: TGTGCCAGCAGCTTACTGAGCTCACCCCTCCACTTT. This codes for CASSLLSSPLHF.

This rearrangement joins TRBV7-9 to TRBJ1-1; TRBD1 might be the D (5 bases). V was pared by 5 bases and J by 2 bases, with 15 bases between. The germline CDR1 and CDR2 sequences are SEHNR and FQNEAQ (reference sequence). The CDR3 is 15 amino acids. Here the CDR3 reads CASSEGSYRNTEAFF. CDR3 nucleotide sequence: TGTGCCAGCAGCGAGGGGTCTTACAGAAACACTGAAGCTTTCTTT.

This chain connects TRBV4-3 to TRBJ1-2, with 7 bases that match TRBD1. Germline CDR1 reads LGHNA; CDR2 reads YSLEER. Trimming at V came to 0 bases and at J to 4 bases, leaving 5 bases not matched to a gene. This CDR3 region has 15 residues. The DNA for the CDR3 is TGCGCCAGCAGCCAAGACCGGGACAGACTCTATGGCTACACCTTC. Translating gives CASSQDRDRLYGYTF.

The chain carries TRBV7-2 and TRBJ1-5, with no clear D. The CDR3 has 13 residues. Germline lookup yields CDR1 SGHTA and CDR2 FQGNSA. The V and J ends lost 5 bases and 4 bases respectively, with 9 bases between them. The CDR3 coding sequence is TGTGCCAGCAGCCAGGAACAAAATCAGCCCCAGCATTTT. It translates to CASSQEQNQPQHF.

This chain uses TRBV7-2 with TRBJ2-7; no reliable D call. The germline CDR1 and CDR2 sequences are SGHTA and FQGNSA. CDR3 length equals 11 residues. Trimming removed 1 base at V and 7 bases at J, with 5 bases between. CDR3 in DNA: TGTGCCAGCAGCTTAGTGGCAGAGCAGTACTTC. Its translation: CASSLVAEQYF.

The V gene is TRBV7-9, the J gene TRBJ2-7, with D perhaps TRBD1 (6 bases). With 5 bases removed from V and 12 bases from J, the gap between germline ends came to 17 bases. Germline V gives CDR1 SEHNR, CDR2 FQNEAQ (reference sequence). CDR3 length: 12 residues. CDR3 amino acids: CASSEDSRGAYF. CDR3 in DNA: TGTGCCAGCAGCGAGGACAGCCGGGGTGCGTACTTC.

The rearrangement uses TRBV30 and TRBJ2-7; 8 nucleotides line up with TRBD1. The CDR3 loop spans 13 amino acids. The ends lost 2 bases at V and 2 bases at J; junction bases unmatched: 2. Germline CDR1 reads GTSNPN; CDR2 reads SVGIG (reference sequence). The CDR3 nucleotides are TGTGCCTGGAGTCTACAGGGGGCCTACGAGCAGTACTTC. This translates into CAWSLQGAYEQYF.

The gene calls are TRBV5-1 and TRBJ1-4; TRBD1 is a possible D gene (5 bases). The V end lost 0 bases, the J end lost 6 bases, and 15 bases lay between the germline ends. CDR1 is SGHRS, CDR2 YFSETQ, per germline. The CDR3 loop spans 16 amino acids. Written as DNA, the CDR3 is TGCGCCAGCAGCTTGGGGGTCGGGGGAAGGGATGAAAAACTGTTTTTT. It codes for CASSLGVGGRDEKLFF.

This clone came up once. The chain couples TRBV7-2 to TRBJ2-5; maybe TRBD2 (6 bases). The CDR3 consists of 14 residues. Germline values: CDR1 SGHTA, CDR2 FQGNSA. V lost 3 bases and J lost 0, with 8 bases in between. The CDR3 reads CASSFRGNQETQYF. In DNA form, the CDR3 reads TGTGCCAGCAGCTTCCGGGGGAACCAAGAGACCCAGTACTTC.

V is TRBV5-1 and J is TRBJ2-7; 10 positions agree with TRBD2. CDR3 length: 15 residues. Germline lookup yields CDR1 SGHRS and CDR2 YFSETQ. With 5 bases clipped from V and 6 bases from J, the junction kept 11 bases outside the gene matches. CDR3 DNA: TGCGCCAGCAGTTTGTCTAGCGGGGGCTCCCGCGAGCAGTACTTC. Its translation is CASSLSSGGSREQYF.

The V call is TRBV5-1, the J call TRBJ1-2; tentatively, D is TRBD1 (6 bases). V was cut by 0 bases and J by 5 bases, with 20 bases left in between. Germline V gene data show CDR1 as SGHRS and CDR2 as YFSETQ. This CDR3 is 17 amino acids long. The CDR3 sequence: CASSLATGGGLGYGYTF. In DNA, the CDR3 is TGCGCCAGCAGCTTGGCGACAGGTGGGGGCCTAGGTTATGGCTACACCTTC.